Following are 28 T cell receptor beta chains from one sample sequenced in a study of cytomegalovirus exposure and HLA in healthy donors. The study ran its PCR with 60 Vbeta and 13 Jbeta primers. Measured with immunoSEQ multiplex PCR; TCRdb has only the in-frame clones, and not every one. The table records more than 150,000 clones, approximately 85% of them present only once. Material: PBMCs. The receptor set was obtained from a girl aged 5-17 years in good health and CMV-seropositive.

The chain joins TRBV11-3 to TRBJ1-2; 7 nucleotides match TRBD1. Trimming removed 5 bases from V and 4 bases from J; junction bases left unmatched: 7. The CDR3 is 14 residues long. CDR1 SGHNT and CDR2 YENEEA come from the germline V gene. CDR3 residues: CASSPAPGGYGYTF. CDR3 DNA sequence: TGTGCCAGCAGCCCAGCCCCAGGGGGCTATGGCTACACCTTC.

V and J are TRBV2 and TRBJ1-4; 8 bases map to TRBD1. The CDR3 covers 13 residues. Germline V gene sequence: CDR1 SNHLY, CDR2 FYNNEI. The V and J ends lost 5 bases and 8 bases, in that order; junction bases with no gene match: 4. The CDR3 loop reads CASSSGGKEKLFF. In nucleotides, the CDR3 is TGTGCCAGCAGTTCAGGGGGCAAGGAAAAACTGTTTTTT.

The rearrangement joins TRBV10-1 to TRBJ2-1, with TRBD2 identical over 12 bases. J was trimmed by 2 bases and V by 9 bases; bases with no gene match: 11. The CDR3 extends over 17 amino acids. Per the germline V gene, CDR1 is WNHNN and CDR2 is SYGVQD (reference sequence). The CDR3 sequence: CASIMQLAGGPYNEQFF. The CDR3 DNA is TGCGCCAGTATCATGCAACTAGCGGGGGGTCCCTACAATGAGCAGTTCTTC.

The V gene is TRBV7-6, the J gene TRBJ1-5; D not certain. V lost 2 bases, J lost 5 bases, and 13 bases lay in between. The CDR3 runs 15 residues. CDR1 and CDR2 (germline): SGHVS, FNYEAQ. The CDR3 region has the DNA TGTGCCAGCAGCTTATCCCCCACTTCCGATCAGCCCCAGCATTTT. Translating it yields CASSLSPTSDQPQHF.

CDR3 in amino acids: CASSLGAGANTEAFF. CDR3 coding DNA: TGTGCCAGCAGTTTAGGTGCAGGGGCGAACACTGAAGCTTTCTTT. The chain recombines TRBV28 with TRBJ1-1, with D possibly matching TRBD1 (6 bases). The CDR3 is 15 amino acids. CDR1 and CDR2 from the germline V gene are MDHEN and SYDVKM. V was trimmed by 2 bases and J by 1 base, leaving 11 bases between them. The whole variable domain, remainder taken from reference TRBV28 and TRBJ1-1, is DVKVTQSSRYLVKRTGEKVFLECVQDMDHENMFWYRQDPGLGLRLIYFSYDVKMKEKGDIPEGYSVSREKKERFSLILESASTNQTSMYLCASSLGAGANTEAFFGQGTRLTVV.

The chain combines TRBV11-3 with TRBJ2-3, with a tentative D call TRBD1 (6 bases). Looked up from germline, CDR1 is SGHNT and CDR2 is YENEEA. This CDR3 region has 14 residues. Trimming removed 0 bases from V and 6 bases from J, with 10 bases in between. The CDR3 loop reads CASSLEGRGDTQYF. In DNA form, the CDR3 reads TGTGCCAGCAGCTTAGAGGGAAGGGGGGATACGCAGTATTTT. Variable domain in full (rest from reference TRBV11-3 and TRBJ2-3): EAGVVQSPRYKIIEKKQPVAFWCNPISGHNTLYWYLQNLGQGPELLIRYENEEAVDDSQLPKDRFSAERLKGVDSTLKIQPAELGDSAVYLCASSLEGRGDTQYFGPGTRLTVL.

The chain combines TRBV7-8 with TRBJ2-7, with D possibly TRBD1 on 6 matching bases. Trimming removed 0 bases at V and 1 base at J, with 10 bases between. The length of the CDR3 is 15 residues. The germline gives CDR1 SGHVS, CDR2 FQNEAQ. CDR3 DNA sequence: TGTGCCAGCAGCTTAGCGGGACACGGATCCTACGAGCAGTACTTC. Its protein is CASSLAGHGSYEQYF.

The chain is built from TRBV5-4 and TRBJ2-3; D is unclear. Germline CDR1 reads SGHNT; CDR2 reads YYREEE (reference sequence). Deletions cut 4 bases from V and 4 bases from J, with 10 bases between. The CDR3 is 13 amino acids. CDR3 in amino acids: CASSGRNSDTQYF. The CDR3 DNA reads as TGTGCCAGCAGCGGCAGAAATTCAGATACGCAGTATTTT.

Here the CDR3 DNA reads TGCGCCAGCAGCTTGAGGACAGACGCAAACACTGAAGCTTTCTTT. Its translation: CASSLRTDANTEAFF. J is TRBJ1-1 and V is TRBV5-1; D may be TRBD1 (6 bases). This CDR3 spans 15 amino acids. Germline V lookup: CDR1 SGHRS, CDR2 YFSETQ. The ends were cut back, 1 base at V and 2 bases at J, with 12 bases in the middle.

The chain joins TRBV2 to TRBJ1-1; D is possibly TRBD1 (5 bases). V lost 9 bases, J lost 2 bases, and 10 bases lay in between. Germline CDR1 and CDR2: SNHLY and FYNNEI. This CDR3 is built from 12 residues. For the CDR3, the DNA is TGTGCCAGAGACAGCGAAAACACTGAAGCTTTCTTT. Residues: CARDSENTEAFF.

The chain recombines TRBV4-3 with TRBJ2-1; D may be TRBD2 (7 bases). V shed 5 bases and J shed 8 bases, with 22 bases lying between them. CDR1 LGHNA and CDR2 YSLEER come from the germline V gene. This CDR3 region has 16 residues. Written as DNA, the CDR3 is TGCGCCAGCAGCTTTCCGAGGGGGGGGACACGCGATGAGCAGTTCTTC. Translating it yields CASSFPRGGTRDEQFF.

About this clone itself: Within the sample, other DNA sequences also encode this same CDR3. This chain links TRBV4-3 with TRBJ2-7, with D tentatively TRBD1 (6 bases). CDR3 size: 14 residues. V lost 1 base to trimming and J lost 2 bases, with 9 bases between them. The germline gives CDR1 LGHNA, CDR2 YSLEER. In DNA, the CDR3 is TGCGCCAGCAGCCAAGGTGAGGGGGCCTACGAGCAGTACTTC. This sequence encodes CASSQGEGAYEQYF.

The V call is TRBV11-2, the J call TRBJ2-1; D is possibly TRBD2 (5 bases). The CDR3 covers 14 residues. Germline loops: CDR1 SGHAT, CDR2 FQNNGV. V was clipped by 2 bases and J by 8 bases, with 13 bases between them. The CDR3 reads CASSLPAGGHEQFF. CDR3 bases: TGTGCCAGCAGCTTACCCGCGGGTGGACATGAGCAGTTCTTC. The entire variable domain, with the rest obtained from reference TRBV11-2 and TRBJ2-1, is as follows: EAGVAQSPRYKIIEKRQSVAFWCNPISGHATLYWYQQILGQGPKLLIQFQNNGVVDDSQLPKDRFSAERLKGVDSTLKIQPAKLEDSAVYLCASSLPAGGHEQFFGPGTRLTVL.

CDR3 nucleotide sequence: TGTGCCAGCAGCGACACCTACAATCAGCCCCAGCATTTT. Protein product: CASSDTYNQPQHF. The chain joins TRBV6-5 to TRBJ1-5; D is unclear. From germline, CDR1 is MNHEY and CDR2 SVGAGI. The CDR3 length is 13 residues. V shed 6 bases and J shed 3 bases, with 9 bases lying between them.

The chain is built from TRBV7-8 and TRBJ1-6; D remains ambiguous. Trimming stripped 1 base from V and 10 bases from J, with 8 bases between. This CDR3 spans 13 amino acids. The germline CDR1 and CDR2 sequences are SGHVS and FQNEAQ. CDR3 nucleotide sequence: TGTGCCAGCAGCTTAGTACTTCGATCACCCCTCCACTTT. Translated: CASSLVLRSPLHF. The whole variable domain, filled in from reference TRBV7-8 and TRBJ1-6, reads GAGVSQSPRYKVAKRGQDVALRCDPISGHVSLFWYQQALGQGPEFLTYFQNEAQLDKSGLPSDRFFAERPEGSVSTLKIQRTQQEDSAVYLCASSLVLRSPLHFGNGTRLTVT.

A few counts support this clone. The gene calls are TRBV27 and TRBJ2-1, with a weak D call TRBD2 (6 bases). There are 16 residues in the CDR3. CDR1 MNHEY and CDR2 SMNVEV come from the germline V gene (reference sequence). V was pared by 1 base and J by 4 bases, with 14 bases between. CDR3 protein: CASSLFGGIHYNEQFF. DNA for the CDR3: TGTGCCAGCAGTTTATTCGGGGGAATTCATTACAATGAGCAGTTCTTC.

The chain employs TRBV10-1 and TRBJ1-4; no clear D. The CDR3 length is 14 residues. Trimming cost V 3 bases and J 8 bases, with 13 bases left between them. Germline loops: CDR1 WNHNN, CDR2 SYGVQD (reference sequence). The CDR3 DNA follows: TGCGCCAGCAGTGATTCGGCCGAGGTGGAAAAACTGTTTTTT. Translated: CASSDSAEVEKLFF.

The gene calls are TRBV4-1 and TRBJ1-1, with TRBD1 matching over 8 bases. Germline CDR1 and CDR2: MGHRA and YSYEKL. With V trimmed by 1 base and J by 3 bases, 7 bases remained unmatched. This CDR3 has 16 residues. The CDR3 DNA follows: TGCGCCAGCAGCCAAGGCAGGGGGCGATTCGACACTGAAGCTTTCTTT. The encoded protein is CASSQGRGRFDTEAFF.

The rearrangement joins TRBV7-9 to TRBJ2-5, with D perhaps TRBD2 (5 bases). Germline V gives CDR1 SEHNR, CDR2 FQNEAQ (reference sequence). Between the trimmed V and J ends, which lost 4 bases and 1 base, there was a span of 10 bases. The CDR3 totals 14 residues. The CDR3 region has the DNA TGTGCCAGCAGCTCAGGACTCCTCCAAGAGACCCAGTACTTC. It codes for CASSSGLLQETQYF. Complete variable domain (other parts from reference TRBV7-9 and TRBJ2-5): DTGVSQNPRHKITKRGQNVTFRCDPISEHNRLYWYRQTLGQGPEFLTYFQNEAQLEKSRLLSDRFSAERPKGSFSTLEIQRTEQGDSAMYLCASSSGLLQETQYFGPGTRLLVL.

This sequence joins TRBV18 and TRBJ2-5, with 8 bases identical to TRBD2. Germline CDR1 KGHSH, CDR2 LQKENI. This CDR3 comprises 15 residues. V shed 3 bases, J shed 3 bases, and the junction held 6 bases outside the gene matches. The CDR3 reads CASSPPRGVEETQYF. The CDR3 DNA is TGTGCCAGCTCACCCCCGCGGGGGGTGGAAGAGACCCAGTACTTC.

The rearrangement links TRBV9 to TRBJ1-4; D perhaps matches TRBD1 (6 bases). The CDR3 extends over 14 amino acids. Deletions cut 4 bases from V and 2 bases from J, with 9 bases between. The V gene's germline CDR1 is SGDLS and CDR2 YYNGEE. For the CDR3, the DNA is TGTGCCAGCAGCATGCAGGGGACTAATGAAAAACTGTTTTTT. This sequence encodes CASSMQGTNEKLFF. The full variable domain, rest sourced from reference TRBV9 and TRBJ1-4, is DSGVTQTPKHLITATGQRVTLRCSPRSGDLSVYWYQQSLDQGLQFLIQYYNGEERAKGNILERFSAQQFPDLHSELNLSSLELGDSALYFCASSMQGTNEKLFFGSGTQLSVL.

The count of this clone is one. The chain's CDR3 is CASSRDRVGGYTF. Written as DNA, the CDR3 is TGTGCCAGCAGTAGGGACAGGGTCGGTGGCTACACCTTC. The chain couples TRBV6-1 to TRBJ1-2, with TRBD1 matching 9 bases. This CDR3 has 13 amino acids. Germline loops: CDR1 MNHNS, CDR2 SASEGT. After removal of 5 bases from V and 7 bases from J, the junction contained 5 bases not matched to a gene.

This chain links TRBV7-2 with TRBJ1-5, with D hard to call. This CDR3 has 14 residues. The V end was cut by 5 bases, the J end by 0 bases, with 8 bases between. Germline loops: CDR1 SGHTA, CDR2 FQGNSA. The CDR3 region is CASSTIYSNQPQHF. Written as DNA, the CDR3 is TGTGCCAGCAGCACAATTTATAGCAATCAGCCCCAGCATTTT.

In this sample, this clone turned up once. The chain uses TRBV16 and TRBJ1-2; 9 bases agree with TRBD1. The germline V gene encodes CDR1 KGHSY and CDR2 FQNENV. This CDR3 has 13 amino acids. The V segment lost 2 bases and the J segment 5 bases; nucleotides outside the gene matches: 0. In nucleotides, the CDR3 is TGTGCCAGCAGCCAAGACAGGGGGTATGGCTACACCTTC. Its translation is CASSQDRGYGYTF.

The rearrangement joins TRBV19 to TRBJ1-5; no reliable D call. CDR3 length equals 14 residues. The V end lost 3 bases, the J end lost 9 bases, and 15 bases lay between the germline ends. Germline CDR1 and CDR2: LNHDA and SQIVND (reference sequence). The CDR3 loop is CASSIEASLPPQHF. DNA for the CDR3: TGTGCCAGTAGTATTGAGGCTAGTCTCCCGCCCCAGCATTTT.

J is TRBJ2-7 and V is TRBV7-9; 7 positions agree with TRBD1. The CDR3 consists of 19 residues. CDR1 SEHNR and CDR2 FQNEAQ come from the germline V gene (reference sequence). V gave up 1 base and J gave up 0 bases; unmatched junction bases: 15. This CDR3 is CASSLVVNFRDSDSYEQYF. In DNA, the CDR3 is TGTGCCAGCAGCTTAGTCGTTAATTTTCGGGACAGTGACTCCTACGAGCAGTACTTC.

The chain couples TRBV5-6 to TRBJ2-7; D call uncertain. The germline V gene encodes CDR1 SGHDT and CDR2 YYEEEE. The CDR3 has 12 amino acids. V lost 0 bases, J lost 4 bases, and 5 bases lay in between. DNA for the CDR3: TGTGCCAGCAGCTTGGTCTCGTACGAGCAGTACTTC. Residues: CASSLVSYEQYF.

This clone was seen just once. The V gene is TRBV18, the J gene TRBJ2-7; 10 nucleotides agree with TRBD1. With 1 base clipped from V and 1 base from J, the junction kept 4 bases outside the gene matches. CDR1 is KGHSH, CDR2 LQKENI, per germline. The CDR3 length is 16 residues. The CDR3 is CASSPRGQGTSYEQYF. CDR3 nucleotides: TGTGCCAGCTCACCACGGGGACAGGGGACTTCCTACGAGCAGTACTTC.